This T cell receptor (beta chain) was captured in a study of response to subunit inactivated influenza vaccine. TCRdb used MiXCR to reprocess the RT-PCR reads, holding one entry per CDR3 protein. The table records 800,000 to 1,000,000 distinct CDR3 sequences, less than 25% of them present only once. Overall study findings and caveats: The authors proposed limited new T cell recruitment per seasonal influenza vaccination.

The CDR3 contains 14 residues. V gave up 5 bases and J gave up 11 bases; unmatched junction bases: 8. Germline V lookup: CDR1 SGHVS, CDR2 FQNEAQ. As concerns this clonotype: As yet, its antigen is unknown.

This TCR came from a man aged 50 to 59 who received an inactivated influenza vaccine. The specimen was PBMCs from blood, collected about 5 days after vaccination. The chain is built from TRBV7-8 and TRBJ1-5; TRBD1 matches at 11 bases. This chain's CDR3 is CASSPDRGRSTQHF. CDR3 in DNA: TGTGCCAGCAGCCCGGACAGGGGGCGTTCGACCCAGCATTTT.